This T cell receptor (beta chain) was identified in a study of cytomegalovirus exposure and HLA in healthy donors. Study-wide results and caveats: In vitro experiments confirmed that three CMV-associated chains were specific for CMV antigens. TCR beta chains associated with HLA were, in a later analysis, more clonally expanded than equally common others.

PCR employed 60 Vbeta and 13 Jbeta primers. Repertoires were generated with immunoSEQ multiplex PCR, while TCRdb's copy carries only in-frame clones and drops some. The profile shows under 200,000 clones, approximately 71% of them singletons. This CDR3 spans 14 amino acids. Germline CDR1 reads MNHEY; CDR2 reads SVGAGI. The germline V and J ends were trimmed by 2 bases and 4 bases, with 12 bases remaining between them. As for this clone: Its target is unknown.

Those who donated were healthy bone marrow donors. The receptor was isolated from a woman aged 18-35 years in good health and CMV-seropositive. The chain couples TRBV6-5 to TRBJ2-7, with D perhaps TRBD1 (5 bases). Sequencing was performed on PBMCs. Written as DNA, the CDR3 is TGTGCCAGCAGTTACCGGGCGACAGAATACGAGCAGTACTTC. Encoded protein: CASSYRATEYEQYF.